These 14 T cell receptor beta chains were all obtained from the same sample, sequenced in a study of CXCR3-negative and CXCR3-positive naive CD8 T cells. Study-level results: Researchers report that CXCR3-positive naive cells carry more hydrophobic TRB CDR3s than CXCR3-negative naive cells.

The authors made the TRB cDNA libraries by 5' RACE using UMI labels. Reanalyzing the 5' RACE reads, TCRdb keeps one entry per CDR3 protein, without DNA. The sample data list about 98,000 distinct CDR3 sequences. Their recognized antigens are unknown. The sequencing input was naive CXCR3+ CD8+ T cells from blood. Subset reported: CD45RO-CCR7+CD27+CD95- naive CD8+ T cells expressing CXCR3 (TNR3+). These TCRs come from a human donor in good health. Some clones in this sample may be carry-over from other donors' samples.

The CDR3 loop is CASSNSQGATDTQYF. This chain uses TRBV7-9 with TRBJ2-3; no DNA is available, so the TRBD1 call from TCRdb remains unchecked. The CDR3 spans 15 residues. Germline CDR1 and CDR2: SEHNR and FQNEAQ (reference sequence).

The chain carries TRBV27 and TRBJ2-1; the TRBD1 assignment by TCRdb is unverifiable without DNA. The CDR3 extends over 18 amino acids. Germline CDR1 is MNHEY and CDR2 is SMNVEV (reference sequence). The CDR3 reads CASFSSGQSFSSYNEQFF.

This chain uses TRBV7-8 with TRBJ1-2; TCRdb's D gene call, TRBD1, goes unchecked for lack of DNA. The CDR3 loop spans 16 amino acids. Germline values: CDR1 SGHVS, CDR2 FQNEAQ. This CDR3 reads CASSPPGGRVDYGYTF.

The genes are TRBV5-1 and TRBJ2-1; TCRdb picks TRBD2, but there is no DNA to check that call. Germline loops: CDR1 SGHRS, CDR2 YFSETQ. CDR3 length equals 15 residues. This chain's CDR3 is CASSLDNPASFEQFF.

The V gene is TRBV7-9, the J gene TRBJ2-1; TCRdb picks TRBD2, but there is no DNA to check that call. The CDR3 length is 18 residues. Germline lookup yields CDR1 SEHNR and CDR2 FQNEAQ (reference sequence). CDR3 residues: CASSLAARSASSYNEQFF.

V usage is TRBV28 and J usage is TRBJ2-4. This CDR3 has 14 amino acids. The V gene's germline CDR1 is MDHEN and CDR2 SYDVKM. This CDR3 is CASGKSDAKNIQYF.

The chain couples TRBV6-5 to TRBJ2-1; TCRdb lists TRBD1, though no DNA is available to test this call. The CDR3 contains 13 residues. Looked up from germline, CDR1 is MNHEY and CDR2 is SVGAGI. CDR3 amino acids: CASSDQGANEQFF.

This chain uses TRBV7-9 with TRBJ2-1; TCRdb proposes TRBD1, but this gene call is untestable without DNA. CDR3 length: 14 amino acids. Germline V gene lookup returns CDR1 SEHNR and CDR2 FQNEAQ (reference sequence). The CDR3 sequence is CASSLRTANNEQFF.

This chain uses TRBV27 with TRBJ2-7; TCRdb gives TRBD2 as the D gene, but with no DNA this cannot be confirmed. Germline values: CDR1 MNHEY, CDR2 SMNVEV (reference sequence). The CDR3 is 12 residues long. This chain's CDR3 is CASTLVPYEQYF.

The chain employs TRBV6-5 and TRBJ1-1. Germline V CDR1 and CDR2: MNHEY, SVGAGI. The CDR3 extends over 17 amino acids. The CDR3 sequence: CASSYSRWGVGLTEAFF.

This rearrangement joins TRBV10-3 to TRBJ1-5. Germline V CDR1 and CDR2: ENHRY, SYGVKD. This CDR3 spans 12 amino acids. The CDR3 here is CAINDPDQPQHF.

The genes are TRBV7-9 and TRBJ2-5. CDR1 and CDR2 from the germline V gene are SEHNR and FQNEAQ (reference sequence). The CDR3 is made up of 12 amino acids. The CDR3 protein is CASSTLEETQYF.

The chain has TRBV7-2 and TRBJ2-1; TCRdb indicates TRBD2, and absent DNA this call remains unverified. Germline V gives CDR1 SGHTA, CDR2 FQGNSA. The CDR3 has 18 amino acids. CDR3 protein: CASSPAGSGGVVDNEQFF.

V and J are TRBV11-3 and TRBJ2-5; TCRdb gives TRBD2 as the D gene, but with no DNA this cannot be confirmed. The CDR3 extends over 15 amino acids. Looked up from germline, CDR1 is SGHNT and CDR2 is YENEEA. CDR3 region: CASSRRLRATETQYF. Full variable domain (rest looked up from reference TRBV11-3 and TRBJ2-5): EAGVVQSPRYKIIEKKQPVAFWCNPISGHNTLYWYLQNLGQGPELLIRYENEEAVDDSQLPKDRFSAERLKGVDSTLKIQPAELGDSAVYLCASSRRLRATETQYFGPGTRLLVL.